This T cell receptor (beta chain) stems from a study of OX40 agonist ivuxolimab in advanced cancers. Study summary: The dose-escalation group included hepatocellular carcinoma, melanoma, renal cell carcinoma and head and neck cancer. Allowance was made for prior anti-PD-1, anti-PD-L1 or anti-CTLA-4 therapy, and about 40% had some.

The repertoire was sequenced with immunoSEQ multiplex PCR; TCRdb's copy has only in-frame clones and lacks some. The table records tens of thousands of clones, 87% of them present only once. CDR1 is SNHLY, CDR2 FYNNEI, per germline. V was pared by 4 bases and J by 6 bases, with 14 bases between. There are 14 residues in the CDR3. Study conclusions and caveats: At 0.1-3.0 mg/kg, partial responders had clonal expansion among the lowest observed.

This clone was recorded only once. Its cognate antigen is unknown. The sequencing used CD4+ or CD8+ T cells sorted from blood, collected in a trial of the OX40 agonist ivuxolimab. The gene calls are TRBV2 and TRBJ2-3; D remains ambiguous. The receptor was isolated from an adult with an advanced solid tumor such as melanoma, head and neck, liver or kidney cancer. The CDR3 sequence is CASSVATTVDTQYF. As DNA, the CDR3 is TGTGCCAGCAGTGTGGCGACGACGGTGGATACGCAGTATTTT.